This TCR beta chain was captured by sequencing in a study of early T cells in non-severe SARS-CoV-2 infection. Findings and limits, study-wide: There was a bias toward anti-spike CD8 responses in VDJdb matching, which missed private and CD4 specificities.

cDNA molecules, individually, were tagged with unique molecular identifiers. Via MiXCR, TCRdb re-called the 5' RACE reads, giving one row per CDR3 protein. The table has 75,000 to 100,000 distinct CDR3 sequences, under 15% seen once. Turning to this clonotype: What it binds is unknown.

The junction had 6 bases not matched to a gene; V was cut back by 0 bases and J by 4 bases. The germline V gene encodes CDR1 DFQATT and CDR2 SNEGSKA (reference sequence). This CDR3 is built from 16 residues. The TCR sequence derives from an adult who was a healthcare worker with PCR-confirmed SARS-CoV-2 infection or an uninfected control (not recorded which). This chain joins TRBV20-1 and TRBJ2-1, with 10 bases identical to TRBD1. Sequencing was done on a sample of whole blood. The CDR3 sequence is CSARDLTGGSYNEQFF. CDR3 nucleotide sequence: TGCAGTGCTAGAGATTTGACAGGGGGCTCTTACAATGAGCAGTTCTTC.